The 17 T cell receptor beta chains below all came from one sample that was sequenced in a study of T-cell memory formation after mild COVID-19. TCRdb passed the 5' RACE reads through MiXCR, listing each CDR3 protein once. The sample comprises hundreds of thousands of distinct CDR3 sequences, approximately 15% of which are singletons, and around 22% rests with the top ten. Specimen: PBMCs or a T cell subset sorted from them (not recorded which). These TCRs come from a man aged 18-30 years who had mild COVID-19 (a few samples of this study predate the infection). Cell type and time point are not known.

The chain joins TRBV14 to TRBJ2-7, with a possible D match to TRBD2 (6 bases). Per the germline V gene, CDR1 is SGHDN and CDR2 is FVKESK. The germline V and J ends were trimmed by 4 bases and 2 bases, with 15 bases remaining between them. The CDR3 is made up of 15 amino acids. The CDR3 sequence is CASSLTGEVTYEQYF. DNA for the CDR3: TGTGCCAGCAGCCTTACGGGGGAGGTAACCTACGAGCAGTACTTC.

The chain combines TRBV6-5 with TRBJ2-7; no firm D call. CDR3 length: 14 amino acids. The V gene's germline CDR1 is MNHEY and CDR2 SVGAGI. V lost 1 base, J lost 2 bases, and 9 bases lay in between. CDR3 protein: CASSYLDGPYEQYF. CDR3 coding DNA: TGTGCCAGCAGTTACTTGGATGGCCCCTACGAGCAGTACTTC.

This clonotype was detected a few times. The chain uses TRBV18 and TRBJ2-5; 9 positions match TRBD1. V dropped 4 bases and J dropped 0; count of bases not matched to a gene: 9. CDR1 is KGHSH, CDR2 LQKENI, per germline. CDR3 size: 17 residues. The CDR3 sequence: CASSLARDRVNQETQYF. The CDR3 nucleotides are TGTGCCAGCTCACTAGCCCGGGACAGGGTGAACCAAGAGACCCAGTACTTC. The whole variable domain, filled in from reference TRBV18 and TRBJ2-5, reads NAGVMQNPRHLVRRRGQEARLRCSPMKGHSHVYWYRQLPEEGLKFMVYLQKENIIDESGMPKERFSAEFPKEGPSILRIQQVVRGDSAAYFCASSLARDRVNQETQYFGPGTRLLVL.

This clonotype was counted many times. The gene calls are TRBV5-1 and TRBJ2-3, with D unclear. Germline lookup yields CDR1 SGHRS and CDR2 YFSETQ. V gave up 0 bases and J gave up 5 bases, with 16 bases separating them. This CDR3 region has 16 residues. DNA of the CDR3: TGCGCCAGCAGCTTGGCCACCGGCTCCGGCGGAGATACGCAGTATTTT. Its protein product is CASSLATGSGGDTQYF.

This clonotype was observed a few times. CDR3 nucleotide sequence: TGTGCCAGCAGCTTCTCGGGGACAGCCTCCTACGAGCAGTACGTC. This gives the protein CASSFSGTASYEQYV. The chain uses TRBV6-1 and TRBJ2-7, with 7 bases lining up with TRBD1. This CDR3 spans 15 amino acids. CDR1 is MNHNS, CDR2 SASEGT, per germline. V was clipped by 6 bases and J by 0 bases; unmatched bases: 8.

This chain joins TRBV10-2 and TRBJ2-3; D might be TRBD2 (5 bases). Looked up from germline, CDR1 is WSHSY and CDR2 is SAAADI. V lost 4 bases and J 3 bases, leaving 17 bases between the germline ends. The CDR3 has 16 amino acids. In DNA, the CDR3 is TGCGCCAGCAGTGGCCCTGGGAGTGAATCAACAGATACGCAGTATTTT. Its protein product is CASSGPGSESTDTQYF.

The V call is TRBV2, the J call TRBJ2-2; a possible D gene is TRBD2 (7 bases). Germline V gene lookup returns CDR1 SNHLY and CDR2 FYNNEI. This CDR3 is built from 14 residues. The V and J ends lost 11 bases and 0 bases respectively, with 13 bases between them. The CDR3 spells CAGGGNSNTGELFF. DNA of the CDR3: TGTGCCGGCGGGGGCAATTCGAACACCGGGGAGCTGTTTTTT.

The rearrangement joins TRBV5-6 to TRBJ2-2; D is uncertain. The V end was cut by 4 bases, the J end by 1 base, with 14 bases between. The CDR3 runs 16 residues. CDR1 and CDR2 (germline): SGHDT, YYEEEE. For the CDR3, the DNA is TGTGCCAGCAGCCCTCCGACATACCGGAACACCGGGGAGCTGTTTTTT. It codes for CASSPPTYRNTGELFF. Full variable domain (missing parts from reference TRBV5-6 and TRBJ2-2): DAGVTQSPTHLIKTRGQQVTLRCSPKSGHDTVSWYQQALGQGPQFIFQYYEEEERQRGNFPDRFSGHQFPNYSSELNVNALLLGDSALYLCASSPPTYRNTGELFFGEGSRLTVL.

The chain has TRBV18 and TRBJ1-3; a weak D match, TRBD1 (5 bases). Trimming shortened V by 6 bases and J by 0 bases, and 12 bases separated the two germline ends. Germline V gene data show CDR1 as KGHSH and CDR2 as LQKENI. This CDR3 is built from 15 residues. For the CDR3, the DNA is TGTGCCAGCTCCAGAGACGGGGGCTCTGGAAACACCATATATTTT. This translates into CASSRDGGSGNTIYF.

The chain links TRBV11-1 to TRBJ2-1; possible D gene TRBD1, 6 bases. The CDR3 is 16 amino acids. Germline CDR1 reads SGHAT; CDR2 reads FQDESV (reference sequence). The V end was cut by 3 bases, the J end by 7 bases, with 19 bases between. Here the CDR3 DNA reads TGTGCCAGCAGCTTGGGGGCCGGGCTCGGAAGGAATGAGCAGTTCTTC. Protein: CASSLGAGLGRNEQFF.

This clonotype was observed a handful of times. The chain combines TRBV7-2 with TRBJ2-1; D is uncertain. V was trimmed by 2 bases and J by 10 bases, leaving 18 bases between them. CDR3 length equals 15 residues. Germline CDR1 reads SGHTA; CDR2 reads FQGNSA. CDR3 nucleotides: TGTGCCAGCAGCTTATTGGGCAGTGTGCATTGGGAGCAGTTCTTC. Translating it yields CASSLLGSVHWEQFF.

V usage is TRBV20-1 and J usage is TRBJ2-3; D might be TRBD2 (6 bases). Trimming left V 2 bases short and J 5 bases short, with 17 bases between. The germline CDR1 and CDR2 sequences are DFQATT and SNEGSKA (reference sequence). The length of the CDR3 is 15 residues. CDR3 coding DNA: TGCAGTGCTAGACCCGGGGGAGCAGGGCGAGATACGCAGTATTTT. This gives the protein CSARPGGAGRDTQYF.

In DNA, the CDR3 is TGCAGCGTTGTCAAGACAGAGAACACTGAAGCTTTCTTT. Protein product: CSVVKTENTEAFF. The chain combines TRBV29-1 with TRBJ1-1; D is perhaps TRBD1 (5 bases). The V end lost 4 bases, the J end lost 1 base, and 10 bases lay between the germline ends. Germline lookup yields CDR1 SQVTM and CDR2 ANQGSEA. The CDR3 loop spans 13 amino acids. Drawing the rest from reference TRBV29-1 and TRBJ1-1, the complete variable domain is SAVISQKPSRDICQRGTSLTIQCQVDSQVTMMFWYRQQPGQSLTLIATANQGSEATYESGFVIDKFPISRPNLTFSTLTVSNMSPEDSSIYLCSVVKTENTEAFFGQGTRLTVV.

The table lists this clonotype with a few counts. This chain links TRBV7-2 with TRBJ2-3; D is ambiguous. This CDR3 comprises 15 residues. The germline V gene has CDR1 SGHTA and CDR2 FQGNSA. V lost 2 bases and J lost 0, with 9 bases in between. For the CDR3, the DNA is TGTGCCAGCAGCTTATCCGTTACCAGCACAGATACGCAGTATTTT. Protein product: CASSLSVTSTDTQYF.

A few counts support this clonotype. The V and J genes are TRBV7-2 and TRBJ1-1; D possibly corresponds to TRBD1 (5 bases). Germline CDR1 SGHTA, CDR2 FQGNSA. Deletions cut 1 base from V and 1 base from J, with 10 bases between. The CDR3 spans 15 residues. CDR3 DNA sequence: TGTGCCAGCAGCTTAGTGGGGGGAGGGAACACTGAAGCTTTCTTT. This encodes CASSLVGGGNTEAFF.

This clonotype has a handful of counts. V gene TRBV20-1 combines with J gene TRBJ2-2; D not certain. Germline-derived CDR1 and CDR2 are DFQATT and SNEGSKA (reference sequence). The CDR3 covers 15 residues. Trimming stripped 0 bases from V and 4 bases from J, with 12 bases between. The CDR3 here is CSARDSRVTTGELFF. CDR3 DNA: TGCAGTGCTAGAGATTCTAGGGTTACCACCGGGGAGCTGTTTTTT.

This clonotype was seen a handful of times. This rearrangement joins TRBV12-3 or TRBV12-4 to TRBJ2-7; D uncertain. The V end was cut by 8 bases, the J end by 3 bases, with 8 bases between. The CDR3 consists of 11 residues. The CDR3 bases are TGTGCCAGCGCCCTTGGCTACGAGCAGTACTTC. This sequence encodes CASALGYEQYF.